This TCR beta chain was observed in a study of cytomegalovirus exposure and HLA in healthy donors. The study ran its PCR with 60 Vbeta and 13 Jbeta primers. TCRdb's copy holds only in-frame clones and misses some; the assay was immunoSEQ multiplex PCR. The repertoire holds 150,000 to 200,000 clones, with less than 85% as singletons. Germline V gives CDR1 SGHRS, CDR2 YFSETQ. The CDR3 is 17 residues long. Trimming pared 5 bases from V and 5 bases from J, leaving 25 bases between. The sequence was collected from a boy younger than 18 in good health and CMV-seronegative. V and J are TRBV5-1 and TRBJ1-2; D gene unclear. The sequencing input was PBMCs. CDR3 protein: CASRNPSTDLTEYGYTF. The CDR3, as DNA: TGCGCCAGCAGGAACCCGTCAACAGATTTAACGGAATATGGCTACACCTTC.